These 8 T cell receptor beta chains share one sample of origin, sequenced in a study of blood T cell repertoires in COVID-19. Only in-frame clones appear in the TCRdb table, and some are missing; sequencing was by immunoSEQ multiplex PCR. The sample comprises fewer than 350,000 clones, roughly 88% of which are singletons, and around 1.6% rests with the top ten. The sample consisted of peripheral blood. The receptors were gathered from a woman between 25 and 40 years old with COVID-19, enrolled during active disease.

The J gene is TRBJ2-3, the V gene TRBV7-8; 11 bases line up with TRBD2. The CDR3 sequence is 15 residues long. From germline, CDR1 is SGHVS and CDR2 FQNEAQ. With V trimmed by 4 bases and J by 5 bases, 5 bases remained unmatched. The CDR3 nucleotides read TGTGCCAGCAGCTCGGTAGCGGGGGGGGGAGATACGCAGTATTTT. Protein product: CASSSVAGGGDTQYF.

This rearrangement joins TRBV5-6 to TRBJ1-1; D gene uncertain. V lost 0 bases and J lost 8, with 8 bases in between. CDR1 and CDR2 (germline): SGHDT, YYEEEE. This CDR3 comprises 12 residues. CDR3 region: CASSLGQEEAFF. CDR3 nucleotide sequence: TGTGCCAGCAGCTTGGGACAAGAGGAAGCTTTCTTT.

Concerning this clone itself: Other DNA sequences in this specimen translate into the identical CDR3. This sequence joins TRBV2 and TRBJ1-4; TRBD1 aligns across 8 bases. The V gene end was trimmed by 6 bases and the J gene end by 0 bases; junction bases not matched to a gene: 6. CDR1 and CDR2 from the germline V gene are SNHLY and FYNNEI. This CDR3 is built from 16 residues. In DNA, the CDR3 is TGTGCCAGCAGGACCGGACAGGGATCAACTAATGAAAAACTGTTTTTT. It encodes CASRTGQGSTNEKLFF.

The V call is TRBV2, the J call TRBJ1-1; weak D call: TRBD1 (6 bases). The CDR3 is 13 residues long. Germline V lookup: CDR1 SNHLY, CDR2 FYNNEI. The V gene lost 9 bases and the J gene lost 0 bases, with 11 bases spanning the gap. DNA of the CDR3: TGTGCCAGTGGGACATTTATGAACACTGAAGCTTTCTTT. This sequence encodes CASGTFMNTEAFF.

The chain carries TRBV19 and TRBJ1-1, with D tentatively TRBD1 (5 bases). Trimming removed 7 bases from V and 0 bases from J, with 15 bases in between. CDR1 and CDR2 (germline): LNHDA, SQIVND (reference sequence). The CDR3 consists of 15 residues. The CDR3 DNA is TGTGCCAGTACCCCAGGGATATGGATGAACACTGAAGCTTTCTTT. It is translated as CASTPGIWMNTEAFF.

The V and J genes are TRBV18 and TRBJ2-2, with D uncertain. Germline values: CDR1 KGHSH, CDR2 LQKENI. The CDR3 sequence is 12 residues long. Trimming pared 5 bases from V and 2 bases from J, leaving 3 bases between. In nucleotides, the CDR3 is TGTGCCAGCTCAACTAACACCGGGGAGCTGTTTTTT. Translated: CASSTNTGELFF.

The gene calls are TRBV11-2 and TRBJ1-1; 10 bases fit TRBD1. The ends lost 3 bases at V and 3 bases at J; junction bases unmatched: 4. Germline CDR1 and CDR2: SGHAT and FQNNGV. The CDR3 has 15 amino acids. The CDR3 loop reads CASSLGTGVDTEAFF. CDR3 nucleotide sequence: TGTGCCAGCAGCTTGGGGACAGGGGTGGACACTGAAGCTTTCTTT.

The genes are TRBV3-1 (or the pseudogene TRBV3-2) and TRBJ1-2, with D maybe TRBD1 (5 bases). Germline CDR1 reads LGHDT; CDR2 reads YNNKEL (reference sequence). The germline V and J ends were trimmed by 0 bases and 7 bases, with 15 bases remaining between them. CDR3 length: 15 residues. Here the CDR3 reads CASSQDWGDPFGYTF. The CDR3 nucleotides are TGTGCCAGCAGCCAAGATTGGGGGGACCCGTTTGGCTACACCTTC.